The 29 T cell receptor beta chains presented below share a single source sample, sequenced in a study of T-cell memory formation after mild COVID-19. TCRdb re-derived calls from the 5' RACE reads in MiXCR, one entry per CDR3 protein. The sample carries 35,000 to 45,000 distinct CDR3 sequences, over 6.5% recorded once. The specimen sequenced was PBMCs or a T cell subset sorted from them (not recorded which). The receptors were gathered from an adult who had mild COVID-19 (a few samples of this study predate the infection). Cell type and time point are not known.

The chain employs TRBV18 and TRBJ2-7; the match to TRBD1 covers 7 bases. The ends lost 4 bases at V and 3 bases at J; junction bases unmatched: 9. The germline V gene has CDR1 KGHSH and CDR2 LQKENI. The CDR3 has 15 residues. The CDR3 region is CASSRIGQEVYEQYF. CDR3 sequence (DNA): TGTGCCAGCTCACGCATCGGACAGGAGGTCTACGAGCAGTACTTC.

V and J are TRBV11-2 and TRBJ1-3; D is undetermined. The CDR3 covers 14 residues. The germline V gene has CDR1 SGHAT and CDR2 FQNNGV. V lost 3 bases and J 0 bases, leaving 6 bases between the germline ends. The CDR3 protein is CASSLARSGNTIYF. The CDR3 DNA sequence: TGTGCCAGCAGCTTGGCCCGCTCTGGAAACACCATATATTTT.

The chain is built from TRBV5-1 and TRBJ2-3; D gene unclear. Trimming took off 2 bases at V and 6 bases at J, with 7 bases between the two ends. CDR3 length equals 12 residues. Germline CDR1 SGHRS, CDR2 YFSETQ. CDR3 loop: CASSFPGDTQYF. DNA for the CDR3: TGCGCCAGCAGCTTCCCTGGGGATACGCAGTATTTT.

This clonotype appeared a few times. V and J are TRBV4-2 and TRBJ2-5; D may be TRBD1 or TRBD2 (5 bases each). Germline V gives CDR1 LGHNA, CDR2 YNFKEQ. The V end lost 0 bases, the J end lost 5 bases, and 16 bases lay between the germline ends. The CDR3 is 16 residues long. The CDR3 here is CASSQDGVEGSETQYF. The CDR3 coding sequence is TGTGCCAGCAGCCAAGATGGGGTAGAGGGGTCGGAGACCCAGTACTTC.

This clonotype was counted only a few times. The chain is built from TRBV20-1 and TRBJ2-1, with 16 bases aligning to TRBD2. Germline V gives CDR1 DFQATT, CDR2 SNEGSKA (reference sequence). J was trimmed by 8 bases and V by 6 bases; bases with no gene match: 7. CDR3 size: 15 residues. The CDR3 region has the DNA TGCAGTGCGAGGGCCGGGACTAGCGGGAGGGATGAGCAGTTCTTC. The encoded protein is CSARAGTSGRDEQFF.

In its sample, this clonotype was seen many times. This chain joins TRBV28 and TRBJ2-7, with D tentatively TRBD2 (5 bases). Germline CDR1 reads MDHEN; CDR2 reads SYDVKM. This CDR3 comprises 11 residues. Trimming shortened V by 2 bases and J by 7 bases, and 6 bases separated the two germline ends. The CDR3 region has the DNA TGTGCCAGCAGTTTAGGGGAGGAGCAGTACTTC. It yields the protein CASSLGEEQYF.

In its sample, this clonotype was seen a few times. The chain uses TRBV24-1 and TRBJ2-5; TRBD2 is a possible D gene (5 bases). Trimming took off 1 base at V and 2 bases at J, with 16 bases between the two ends. This CDR3 spans 17 amino acids. Germline-derived CDR1 and CDR2 are KGHDR and SFDVKD. The CDR3 here is CATSDFGVKARQETQYF. CDR3 nucleotides: TGTGCCACCAGTGATTTCGGGGTCAAGGCCCGTCAAGAGACCCAGTACTTC.

The CDR3 loop reads CASSRGDSGNTIYF. Here the CDR3 DNA reads TGTGCCAGCAGCCGAGGGGATTCTGGAAACACCATATATTTT. The rearrangement uses TRBV7-9 and TRBJ1-3; the D gene is possibly TRBD1 (5 bases). The length of the CDR3 is 14 residues. Germline CDR1 SEHNR, CDR2 FQNEAQ (reference sequence). The ends were cut back, 5 bases at V and 1 base at J, with 9 bases in the middle. Full variable domain (missing parts from reference TRBV7-9 and TRBJ1-3): DTGVSQNPRHKITKRGQNVTFRCDPISEHNRLYWYRQTLGQGPEFLTYFQNEAQLEKSRLLSDRFSAERPKGSFSTLEIQRTEQGDSAMYLCASSRGDSGNTIYFGEGSWLTVV.

This rearrangement joins TRBV7-7 to TRBJ2-1; 7 bases map to TRBD2. There are 16 residues in the CDR3. Germline values: CDR1 SSHAT, CDR2 FNYEAQ (reference sequence). Trimming cost V 6 bases and J 0 bases; bases outside gene matches: 8. The CDR3: CASSETAGSSYNEQFF. DNA for the CDR3: TGTGCCAGCAGTGAGACAGCGGGGAGCTCCTACAATGAGCAGTTCTTC.

This clonotype was seen ten or more times. This chain joins TRBV24-1 and TRBJ1-2; D gene ambiguous. This CDR3 is built from 13 residues. The V gene's germline CDR1 is KGHDR and CDR2 SFDVKD. V was pared by 5 bases and J by 0 bases, with 6 bases between. This chain's CDR3 is CATSAYTNYGYTF. CDR3 DNA sequence: TGTGCCACCAGTGCTTATACTAACTATGGCTACACCTTC.

At least ten counts were recorded for this clonotype. The chain uses TRBV7-8 and TRBJ2-3, with no clear D. Trimming left V 5 bases short and J 0 bases short, with 18 bases between. There are 17 residues in the CDR3. Looked up from germline, CDR1 is SGHVS and CDR2 is FQNEAQ. Here the CDR3 reads CASSGPLTATSTDTQYF. The DNA for the CDR3 is TGTGCCAGCAGCGGGCCCTTGACGGCGACTAGCACAGATACGCAGTATTTT.

This clonotype has at least ten counts. The chain employs TRBV4-1 and TRBJ1-6; 10 nucleotides line up with TRBD1. Germline V gene data show CDR1 as MGHRA and CDR2 as YSYEKL. The CDR3 extends over 15 amino acids. J was trimmed by 8 bases and V by 0 bases; bases with no gene match: 1. The CDR3 loop is CASSQDGTGDSPLHF. CDR3 coding DNA: TGCGCCAGCAGCCAAGACGGGACAGGGGATTCACCCCTCCACTTT.

The rearrangement links TRBV5-6 to TRBJ2-5; D possibly corresponds to TRBD2 (6 bases). Germline assignment: CDR1 SGHDT and CDR2 YYEEEE. The CDR3 is made up of 14 amino acids. The germline V and J ends were trimmed by 4 bases and 6 bases, with 16 bases remaining between them. The CDR3 DNA sequence: TGTGCCAGCAGCCCTGCCGGGAGCACCCAGACCCAGTACTTC. This codes for CASSPAGSTQTQYF.

The V call is TRBV11-2, the J call TRBJ2-7, with a weak D call TRBD2 (6 bases). This CDR3 is built from 16 residues. Germline CDR1 is SGHAT and CDR2 is FQNNGV. The V and J ends lost 5 bases and 6 bases respectively, with 23 bases between them. In DNA, the CDR3 is TGTGCCAGCAGCGCTACCCAGGGAGGCATCGGTGGCGAGCAGTACTTC. Protein sequence: CASSATQGGIGGEQYF.

This clonotype has only a few counts. The chain couples TRBV30 to TRBJ1-5; TRBD1 matches 11 bases. Trimming cost V 1 base and J 3 bases; bases outside gene matches: 5. The CDR3 contains 16 residues. CDR1 and CDR2 from the germline V gene are GTSNPN and SVGIG (reference sequence). The CDR3 sequence is CAWSGGQGVPNQPQHF. DNA for the CDR3: TGTGCCTGGAGTGGGGGACAGGGGGTCCCCAATCAGCCCCAGCATTTT. Full variable domain (rest looked up from reference TRBV30 and TRBJ1-5): SQTIHQWPATLVQPVGSPLSLECTVEGTSNPNLYWYRQAAGRGLQLLFYSVGIGQISSEVPQNLSASRPQDRQFILSSKKLLLSDSGFYLCAWSGGQGVPNQPQHFGDGTRLSIL.

This clonotype appeared many times. The chain carries TRBV7-9 and TRBJ2-7, with D uncertain. Germline CDR1 reads SEHNR; CDR2 reads FQNEAQ (reference sequence). CDR3 length: 11 residues. Trimming removed 4 bases from V and 8 bases from J, with 9 bases in between. In DNA form, the CDR3 reads TGTGCCAGCAGCTCACAGACACAGCAGTACTTC. It specifies CASSSQTQQYF.

The chain joins TRBV4-1 to TRBJ2-5; 9 bases line up with TRBD1. Germline trimming cut 1 base from V and 4 bases from J; bases unmatched to any gene: 7. The CDR3 has 16 residues. Germline V gene data show CDR1 as MGHRA and CDR2 as YSYEKL. CDR3: CASSQVLGTGTETQYF. The CDR3 DNA sequence: TGCGCCAGCAGCCAAGTATTAGGGACAGGGACAGAGACCCAGTACTTC.

This clonotype has ten or more counts. The chain links TRBV5-1 to TRBJ2-7; no reliable D call. V lost 3 bases and J lost 0, with 10 bases in between. Germline lookup yields CDR1 SGHRS and CDR2 YFSETQ. The CDR3 runs 14 residues. CDR3 protein: CASSSHLGSYEQYF. The CDR3 nucleotides are TGCGCCAGCAGCTCACACCTGGGCTCCTACGAGCAGTACTTC.

This clonotype has a handful of counts. The chain combines TRBV20-1 with TRBJ1-2; 8 bases fit TRBD1. CDR1 and CDR2 from the germline V gene are DFQATT and SNEGSKA (reference sequence). This CDR3 comprises 13 residues. With 5 bases clipped from V and 5 bases from J, the junction kept 7 bases outside the gene matches. CDR3 region: CSAPDRVRYGYTF. The CDR3 nucleotides read TGCAGTGCTCCGGACAGGGTTAGGTATGGCTACACCTTC.

This clonotype was detected many times. CDR3 protein: CASSPVLSSYNEQFF. CDR3 nucleotide sequence: TGTGCCAGCAGCCCGGTATTAAGCTCCTACAATGAGCAGTTCTTC. This chain links TRBV7-8 with TRBJ2-1; D unresolved. CDR1 and CDR2 from the germline V gene are SGHVS and FQNEAQ. This CDR3 contains 15 residues. Trimming left V 5 bases short and J 0 bases short, with 11 bases between.

At least ten counts were recorded for this clonotype. V usage is TRBV7-2 and J usage is TRBJ2-3, with 7 bases lining up with TRBD2. Trimming cost V 1 base and J 6 bases; bases outside gene matches: 7. CDR3 length: 15 residues. Germline V gene data show CDR1 as SGHTA and CDR2 as FQGNSA. The CDR3 reads CASSLEWSSGDTQYF. CDR3 DNA: TGTGCCAGCAGCTTAGAGTGGTCTAGCGGCGATACGCAGTATTTT.

This clonotype came up a few times. The chain links TRBV30 to TRBJ1-1; D remains ambiguous. Germline CDR1 is GTSNPN and CDR2 is SVGIG (reference sequence). There are 15 residues in the CDR3. The V gene lost 3 bases and the J gene lost 1 base, with 15 bases spanning the gap. Here the CDR3 DNA reads TGTGCCTGGAGGTTCGGGAGAGGGCCGAACACTGAAGCTTTCTTT. Amino acid sequence: CAWRFGRGPNTEAFF.

This clonotype was counted a few times. This sequence joins TRBV7-3 and TRBJ2-1; D is possibly TRBD2 (6 bases). V lost 4 bases, J lost 3 bases, and 19 bases lay in between. Germline V gene lookup returns CDR1 SGHTA and CDR2 FQGTGA. This CDR3 has 17 amino acids. CDR3 protein: CASSSSPVRENYNEQFF. In DNA, the CDR3 is TGTGCCAGCAGCTCATCACCCGTTCGGGAGAACTACAATGAGCAGTTCTTC.

This clonotype has only a few counts. This chain connects TRBV6-1 to TRBJ1-1; 7 positions match TRBD1. The junction had 4 bases not matched to a gene; V was cut back by 6 bases and J by 0 bases. In germline, CDR1 is MNHNS, CDR2 SASEGT. The CDR3 has 14 residues. Here the CDR3 reads CASRHRGVNTEAFF. In DNA form, the CDR3 reads TGTGCCAGCAGACACAGGGGCGTGAACACTGAAGCTTTCTTT.

This clonotype came up many times. This chain uses TRBV4-1 with TRBJ2-1; maybe TRBD2 (5 bases). CDR3 length equals 16 residues. CDR1 and CDR2 (germline): MGHRA, YSYEKL. Trimming stripped 5 bases from V and 4 bases from J, with 18 bases between. The CDR3 protein is CASSYVPAELYNEQFF. In nucleotides, the CDR3 is TGCGCCAGCAGCTACGTCCCAGCGGAGCTATACAATGAGCAGTTCTTC.

This clonotype was seen many times. V is TRBV4-1 and J is TRBJ2-3, with D possibly being TRBD2 (7 bases). The V end was cut by 5 bases, the J end by 0 bases, with 21 bases between. The CDR3 sequence is 18 residues long. Germline V gene sequence: CDR1 MGHRA, CDR2 YSYEKL. CDR3 DNA sequence: TGCGCCAGCAGCACACCGCCCCGCGGGGGCGACAGCACAGATACGCAGTATTTT. It codes for CASSTPPRGGDSTDTQYF.

This clonotype was observed many times. The V and J genes are TRBV7-2 and TRBJ2-2; 7 nucleotides align to TRBD2. Germline CDR1 is SGHTA and CDR2 is FQGNSA. Germline trimming cut 5 bases from V and 7 bases from J; bases unmatched to any gene: 10. The CDR3 loop spans 15 amino acids. The CDR3 protein is CASSLAGLPGGELFF. The CDR3 nucleotides read TGTGCCAGCAGCCTCGCGGGACTACCTGGCGGGGAGCTGTTTTTT.

This clonotype showed up many times. This chain links TRBV20-1 with TRBJ2-7, with D tentatively TRBD2 (6 bases). V lost 5 bases, J lost 0 bases, and 11 bases lay in between. The germline V gene encodes CDR1 DFQATT and CDR2 SNEGSKA (reference sequence). This CDR3 comprises 13 residues. CDR3 loop: CSAYSGLSYEQYF. CDR3 bases: TGCAGTGCTTATAGCGGCCTCTCCTACGAGCAGTACTTC.

The V and J genes are TRBV5-1 and TRBJ2-7; tentatively, D is TRBD1 (6 bases). This CDR3 has 16 residues. The V and J ends lost 3 bases and 1 base respectively, with 17 bases between them. CDR1 is SGHRS, CDR2 YFSETQ, per germline. CDR3 in amino acids: CASSYEGLRGSYEQYF. CDR3 nucleotides: TGCGCCAGCAGCTATGAGGGCTTAAGGGGGTCCTACGAGCAGTACTTC.